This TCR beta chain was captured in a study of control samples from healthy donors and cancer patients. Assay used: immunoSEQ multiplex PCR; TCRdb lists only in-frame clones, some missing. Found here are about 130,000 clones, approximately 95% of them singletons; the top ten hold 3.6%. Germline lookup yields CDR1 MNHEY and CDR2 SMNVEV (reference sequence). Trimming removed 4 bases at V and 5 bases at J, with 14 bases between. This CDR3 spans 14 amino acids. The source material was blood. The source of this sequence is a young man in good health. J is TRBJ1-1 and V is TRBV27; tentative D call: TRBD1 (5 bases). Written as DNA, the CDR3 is TGTGCCAGCAGTTGGGGCGGGGAGCGGACTGAAGCTTTCTTT. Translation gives CASSWGGERTEAFF.